These 7 T cell receptor beta chains were all obtained from the same sample, sequenced in a study of cytomegalovirus exposure and HLA in healthy donors. The PCR was carried out with 60 Vbeta primers and 13 Jbeta primers. Profiled with immunoSEQ multiplex PCR; TCRdb holds only in-frame clones, not every one. There are 130,000 or so clones in the sample; roughly 88% occur only once, and 2.5% to 3% lies in the top ten. Sequencing input: PBMCs. These receptor sequences come from a woman younger than 35 in good health and CMV-seropositive.

The CDR3 coding sequence is TGTGCCAGCAGTGTGGGGACAGGGTCTTACGAGCAGTACTTC. It encodes CASSVGTGSYEQYF. The chain uses TRBV6-1 and TRBJ2-7; TRBD1 matches 9 bases. CDR1 is MNHNS and CDR2 is SASEGT in the germline V gene. The CDR3 is 14 residues long. Trimming took 4 bases from V and 4 from J; bases not matched to a gene: 5.

The rearrangement uses TRBV6-6 and TRBJ2-3; TRBD1 matches at 8 bases. CDR1 and CDR2 (germline): MNHNY, SVGAGI (reference sequence). J was trimmed by 1 base and V by 5 bases; bases with no gene match: 8. This CDR3 has 16 residues. The CDR3 reads CASSLPPGQGTDTQYF. CDR3 nucleotide sequence: TGTGCCAGCAGTCTCCCCCCGGGACAGGGCACAGATACGCAGTATTTT.

The chain has TRBV6-5 and TRBJ2-5; D may be TRBD1 (6 bases). Judging by the DNA end, TRBJ2-7 fits better; the J call may be wrong. Per germline, CDR1 MNHEY and CDR2 SVGAGI. The CDR3 sequence is 14 residues long. Here the CDR3 DNA reads TGTGCCAGCAGTTACTCGGACAGCTCCTACGAGCAGTACTTC. Protein sequence: CASSYSDSSYEQYF.

The chain carries TRBV19 and TRBJ1-2, with D hard to call. The CDR3 totals 14 residues. V was trimmed by 6 bases and J by 1 base, leaving 12 bases between them. The V gene's germline CDR1 is LNHDA and CDR2 SQIVND (reference sequence). CDR3 sequence: CASRPAGDNYGYTF. The CDR3 region has the DNA TGTGCCAGTAGGCCCGCCGGGGATAACTATGGCTACACCTTC.

This chain uses TRBV6-1 with TRBJ1-1; D ambiguous. Trimming removed 7 bases from V and 1 base from J, with 4 bases in between. Germline V gene data show CDR1 as MNHNS and CDR2 as SASEGT. The CDR3 is 11 amino acids. The CDR3 nucleotides are TGTGCCAGCAACAGGAACACTGAAGCTTTCTTT. The encoded protein is CASNRNTEAFF.

This sequence joins TRBV5-4 and TRBJ2-1; TRBD2 matches 16 bases. The V and J ends lost 3 bases and 4 bases, in that order; junction bases with no gene match: 1. CDR3 length: 16 residues. The germline CDR1 and CDR2 sequences are SGHNT and YYREEE (reference sequence). The CDR3 spells CASSSGLAGGYNEQFF. CDR3 in DNA: TGTGCCAGCAGCTCGGGACTAGCGGGGGGGTACAATGAGCAGTTCTTC.

The V and J genes are TRBV27 and TRBJ2-1; no clear D gene. Germline CDR1 and CDR2: MNHEY and SMNVEV (reference sequence). The ends were cut back, 0 bases at V and 3 bases at J, with 6 bases in the middle. This CDR3 spans 14 amino acids. The CDR3 loop is CASSLSTGYNEQFF. The CDR3 region has the DNA TGTGCCAGCAGTTTATCTACGGGCTACAATGAGCAGTTCTTC.